The 7 T cell receptor beta chains below were found in one sample sequenced in a study of shared clonotypes between healthy human individuals. The protocol was immunoSEQ multiplex PCR, while the TCRdb copy is restricted to in-frame clones and leaves out a portion. Here the sample spans over 2 million clones, roughly 94% being singletons. Sequencing was done on a sample of naive CD4+ T cells sorted from blood. As to subset: CD45RA+ positively selected. These receptors all come from a man aged 18 to 29 in good health.

The gene calls are TRBV6-5 and TRBJ2-5; the D gene is possibly TRBD2 (6 bases). Per the germline V gene, CDR1 is MNHEY and CDR2 is SVGAGI. Trimming took off 2 bases at V and 7 bases at J, with 14 bases between the two ends. The CDR3 runs to 14 residues. CDR3 sequence: CASSYPEEGRTQYF. The CDR3 bases are TGTGCCAGCAGTTACCCCGAGGAGGGGAGGACCCAGTACTTC.

J is TRBJ2-7 and V is TRBV6-1, with 9 bases identical to TRBD1. Germline CDR1 is MNHNS and CDR2 is SASEGT. The CDR3 consists of 14 residues. V dropped 6 bases and J dropped 5; count of bases not matched to a gene: 8. The CDR3 DNA is TGTGCCAGCAGCCGGAGGGACAGGGATAACGAGCAGTACTTC. Translating gives CASSRRDRDNEQYF.

The chain has TRBV6-9 and TRBJ2-7; 7 bases line up with TRBD1. CDR3 length equals 14 residues. The germline CDR1 and CDR2 sequences are MNHGY and SVAAGI. The J segment lost 0 bases and the V segment lost 7 bases, leaving 6 bases of the junction unmatched. CDR3 protein: CASTTGAFSYEQYF. DNA of the CDR3: TGTGCCAGCACCACAGGGGCTTTCTCCTACGAGCAGTACTTC.

This rearrangement joins TRBV28 to TRBJ1-2, with 8 positions matching TRBD1. After removal of 5 bases from V and 4 bases from J, the junction contained 9 bases not matched to a gene. The CDR3 extends over 15 amino acids. The germline CDR1 and CDR2 sequences are MDHEN and SYDVKM. This chain's CDR3 is CASSAQGGLSYGYTF. The CDR3, as DNA: TGTGCCAGCAGTGCACAGGGGGGGCTTAGCTATGGCTACACCTTC.

CDR3 sequence: CASSYRAGELFF. In nucleotides, the CDR3 is TGTGCCAGCAGTTACAGGGCCGGGGAGCTGTTTTTT. This chain links TRBV6-5 with TRBJ2-2; no reliable D call. The length of the CDR3 is 12 residues. In germline, CDR1 is MNHEY, CDR2 SVGAGI. V was shortened by 2 bases and J by 6 bases, with 4 bases between the two germline ends.

The chain joins TRBV10-1 to TRBJ2-3; TRBD2 might be the D (5 bases). CDR3 length: 16 amino acids. The germline gives CDR1 WNHNN, CDR2 SYGVQD (reference sequence). Trimming left V 0 bases short and J 5 bases short, with 15 bases between. The CDR3 sequence: CASSESIREMGDTQYF. In DNA, the CDR3 is TGCGCCAGCAGTGAGTCGATACGGGAAATGGGAGATACGCAGTATTTT.

V usage is TRBV6-1 and J usage is TRBJ2-2; D remains unclear. V was shortened by 5 bases and J by 0 bases, with 7 bases between the two germline ends. The CDR3 consists of 14 residues. Per germline, CDR1 MNHNS and CDR2 SASEGT. CDR3 DNA: TGTGCCAGCAGTTTCTGGCCGAACACCGGGGAGCTGTTTTTT. It codes for CASSFWPNTGELFF.